What follows are 30 T cell receptor beta chains derived from one specimen sequenced in a study of blood T cell repertoires in COVID-19. Sequencing was performed with immunoSEQ multiplex PCR; in TCRdb, only in-frame clones are kept and a portion is missing. The table has fewer than 250,000 clones, about four fifths seen once. Material for sequencing was PBMCs or T cells enriched from blood (not recorded which). The receptors were gathered from a middle-aged woman who had been exposed to COVID-19.

CDR3 residues: CASSYLRDYGYTF. The DNA of the CDR3 is TGTGCCAGCAGTTACCTCCGCGACTATGGCTACACCTTC. V usage is TRBV6-5 and J usage is TRBJ1-2, with D uncertain. V lost 2 bases, J lost 3 bases, and 7 bases lay in between. The CDR3 is 13 amino acids. Germline V gene sequence: CDR1 MNHEY, CDR2 SVGAGI.

The V gene is TRBV2, the J gene TRBJ2-5; possible D gene TRBD2, 7 bases. Germline V CDR1 and CDR2: SNHLY, FYNNEI. V lost 4 bases and J 4 bases, leaving 16 bases between the germline ends. This CDR3 spans 15 amino acids. The CDR3 spells CASSGVGGPSETQYF. CDR3 nucleotides: TGTGCCAGCAGTGGCGTGGGGGGGCCGTCAGAGACCCAGTACTTC.

The DNA of the CDR3 is TGTGCCAGCTCACCTAATACAGAGCACTATGGCTACACCTTC. This translates into CASSPNTEHYGYTF. The V gene is TRBV18, the J gene TRBJ1-2; D remains unclear. CDR1 and CDR2 from the germline V gene are KGHSH and LQKENI. V was trimmed by 3 bases and J by 3 bases, leaving 11 bases between them. This CDR3 region has 14 residues.

CDR3 region: CASSIEGQVVNTEAFF. The CDR3 DNA reads as TGTGCCAGTAGTATAGAAGGACAAGTCGTGAACACTGAAGCTTTCTTT. This sequence joins TRBV19 and TRBJ1-1; TRBD1 might be the D (5 bases). V was shortened by 0 bases and J by 0 bases, with 11 bases between the two germline ends. Germline CDR1 is LNHDA and CDR2 is SQIVND (reference sequence). This CDR3 has 16 residues.

This clone has just one count. This sequence joins TRBV5-1 and TRBJ1-3, with D maybe TRBD1 (5 bases). The CDR3 is 15 amino acids. V was trimmed by 1 base and J by 7 bases, leaving 15 bases between them. Germline assignment: CDR1 SGHRS and CDR2 YFSETQ. Here the CDR3 DNA reads TGCGCCAGCAGCTTGACAGCAGGGTCGGAGAACACCATATATTTT. It yields the protein CASSLTAGSENTIYF.

This chain links TRBV14 with TRBJ1-2; D is unclear. The CDR3 runs 14 residues. Germline CDR1 and CDR2: SGHDN and FVKESK. V lost 0 bases and J lost 4, with 9 bases in between. This chain's CDR3 is CASSQDHRFYGYTF. The CDR3 DNA sequence: TGTGCCAGCAGCCAAGATCACAGATTCTATGGCTACACCTTC.

The chain uses TRBV12-3 or TRBV12-4 and TRBJ2-1, with a weak D call TRBD1 (6 bases). The CDR3 totals 13 residues. V was cut by 1 base and J by 6 bases, with 7 bases left in between. The CDR3 bases are TGTGCCAGCAGTTTAGGGGGGCTCAATGAGCAGTTCTTC. Encoded protein: CASSLGGLNEQFF.

This sequence joins TRBV19 and TRBJ1-1; 7 nucleotides match TRBD1. This CDR3 has 13 amino acids. Germline CDR1 and CDR2: LNHDA and SQIVND (reference sequence). J gave up 8 bases and V 5 bases, and 8 bases lay outside the gene matches. This CDR3 reads CASSFQGVSEAFF. In DNA form, the CDR3 reads TGTGCCAGTAGTTTTCAGGGGGTATCAGAAGCTTTCTTT.

J is TRBJ2-1 and V is TRBV5-1; 12 nucleotides align to TRBD2. Unmatched junction bases numbered 8, after V lost 3 bases and J lost 7 bases. The germline CDR1 and CDR2 sequences are SGHRS and YFSETQ. The CDR3 extends over 16 amino acids. Here the CDR3 DNA reads TGCGCCAGCAGCTCCCTAGCGGGGGGGCTAGGGAATGAGCAGTTCTTC. This translates into CASSSLAGGLGNEQFF.

A single count supports this clone. This chain joins TRBV7-9 and TRBJ1-4; D is possibly TRBD1 (5 bases). Germline lookup yields CDR1 SEHNR and CDR2 FQNEAQ (reference sequence). Trimming removed 3 bases from V and 5 bases from J, with 10 bases in between. The CDR3 is made up of 14 amino acids. Here the CDR3 DNA reads TGTGCCAGCAGCTTCAGGGAGGGGAATGAAAAACTGTTTTTT. Translated, it gives CASSFREGNEKLFF. The full variable domain, rest sourced from reference TRBV7-9 and TRBJ1-4, is DTGVSQNPRHKITKRGQNVTFRCDPISEHNRLYWYRQTLGQGPEFLTYFQNEAQLEKSRLLSDRFSAERPKGSFSTLEIQRTEQGDSAMYLCASSFREGNEKLFFGSGTQLSVL.

This chain connects TRBV5-6 to TRBJ2-7; 12 nucleotides match TRBD2. Germline assignment: CDR1 SGHDT and CDR2 YYEEEE. This CDR3 comprises 16 residues. After removal of 0 bases from V and 3 bases from J, the junction contained 4 bases not matched to a gene. This CDR3 is CASSLGLAGDIYEQYF. For the CDR3, the DNA is TGTGCCAGCAGCTTGGGACTAGCGGGGGACATCTACGAGCAGTACTTC.

CDR3 bases: TGTGCCAGCAGCTCGGACATAACTTCGCCCCAGCATTTT. It is translated as CASSSDITSPQHF. This chain uses TRBV11-1 with TRBJ1-5; tentative D call: TRBD1 (5 bases). V lost 4 bases to trimming and J lost 9 bases, with 13 bases between them. The CDR3 sequence is 13 residues long. Germline CDR1 reads SGHAT; CDR2 reads FQDESV (reference sequence).

The gene calls are TRBV7-9 and TRBJ1-6; a possible D gene is TRBD1 (6 bases). CDR3 length equals 12 residues. Per germline, CDR1 SEHNR and CDR2 FQNEAQ (reference sequence). Trimming took off 6 bases at V and 10 bases at J, with 10 bases between the two ends. The CDR3 DNA reads as TGTGCCAGCAGTTCAGGGGAATCACCCCTCCACTTT. Translation: CASSSGESPLHF.

This clone has more than one count but fewer than ten. This CDR3 reads CASSPMQGGGGYGYTF. Written as DNA, the CDR3 is TGTGCCAGCAGCCCAATGCAAGGGGGTGGTGGCTATGGCTACACCTTC. The chain couples TRBV7-2 to TRBJ1-2; TRBD1 might be the D (6 bases). CDR3 length: 16 residues. Per the germline V gene, CDR1 is SGHTA and CDR2 is FQGNSA. V gave up 5 bases and J gave up 4 bases, with 20 bases separating them.

V and J are TRBV19 and TRBJ1-4, with TRBD1 identical over 7 bases. CDR1 and CDR2 from the germline V gene are LNHDA and SQIVND (reference sequence). CDR3 size: 15 residues. V lost 5 bases to trimming and J lost 0 bases; unmatched junction nucleotides: 3. The DNA of the CDR3 is TGTGCCAGTAGTGGAACAGGGGCAACTAATGAAAAACTGTTTTTT. Translated, it gives CASSGTGATNEKLFF.

V is TRBV4-3 and J is TRBJ1-2, with D uncertain. The ends were cut back, 1 base at V and 2 bases at J, with 11 bases in the middle. Per germline, CDR1 LGHNA and CDR2 YSLEER. The CDR3 length is 15 residues. The CDR3: CASSQGETDNYGYTF. The CDR3 DNA is TGCGCCAGCAGCCAAGGGGAGACGGACAACTATGGCTACACCTTC.

CDR3 amino acids: CSASPGTGTDTQYF. DNA for the CDR3: TGCAGTGCTAGTCCCGGGACAGGCACAGATACGCAGTATTTT. The rearrangement joins TRBV20-1 to TRBJ2-3; 7 bases map to TRBD1. Germline assignment: CDR1 DFQATT and CDR2 SNEGSKA (reference sequence). The CDR3 has 14 residues. Losses at the gene ends were 3 bases for V and 1 base for J; bases not matched to a gene: 4.

This clone was observed a single time. The chain has TRBV10-3 and TRBJ2-2; 8 bases map to TRBD1. Germline V gene data show CDR1 as ENHRY and CDR2 as SYGVKD. V lost 9 bases and J lost 0; bases outside the gene matches: 6. This CDR3 has 15 residues. The CDR3 protein is CAITQTGANTGELFF. The CDR3 DNA is TGTGCCATTACTCAGACAGGGGCGAACACCGGGGAGCTGTTTTTT.

This clone was seen only once. The chain uses TRBV2 and TRBJ1-1; D might be TRBD1 (6 bases). There are 15 residues in the CDR3. Germline V gene sequence: CDR1 SNHLY, CDR2 FYNNEI. With 8 bases removed from V and 1 base from J, the gap between germline ends came to 17 bases. The CDR3 protein is CASCGRGLENTEAFF. The CDR3, as DNA: TGTGCCAGCTGTGGCAGGGGATTGGAGAACACTGAAGCTTTCTTT.

The chain is built from TRBV4-3 and TRBJ1-1; maybe TRBD1 (6 bases). The CDR3 sequence is 15 residues long. V was shortened by 1 base and J by 9 bases, with 18 bases between the two germline ends. The V gene's germline CDR1 is LGHNA and CDR2 YSLEER. The CDR3 here is CASSQVSAGGVKAFF. For the CDR3, the DNA is TGCGCCAGCAGCCAAGTTAGTGCTGGGGGCGTCAAAGCTTTCTTT.

The J gene is TRBJ1-4, the V gene TRBV4-3; D remains unclear. The germline CDR1 and CDR2 sequences are LGHNA and YSLEER. Trimming shortened V by 1 base and J by 0 bases, and 9 bases separated the two germline ends. The CDR3 is made up of 16 amino acids. As DNA, the CDR3 is TGCGCCAGCAGCCAAGTTGGCTCTGCAACTAATGAAAAACTGTTTTTT. It yields the protein CASSQVGSATNEKLFF.

The chain joins TRBV18 to TRBJ1-6, with 8 nucleotides matching TRBD1. CDR1 is KGHSH and CDR2 is LQKENI in the germline V gene. Losses at the gene ends were 3 bases for V and 10 bases for J; bases not matched to a gene: 8. The CDR3 covers 15 residues. The DNA for the CDR3 is TGTGCCAGCTCACCGTTGACAGGGGTAGGATCACCCCTCCACTTT. It encodes CASSPLTGVGSPLHF.

The chain has TRBV27 and TRBJ2-7; possible D gene TRBD1, 5 bases. CDR1 MNHEY and CDR2 SMNVEV come from the germline V gene (reference sequence). Between the trimmed V and J ends, which lost 3 bases and 7 bases, there was a span of 13 bases. The CDR3 extends over 13 amino acids. In DNA, the CDR3 is TGTGCCAGCAGTTTGAACAGGCGGCGAGAGCAGTACTTC. Translation: CASSLNRRREQYF.

This chain links TRBV10-1 with TRBJ2-7; TRBD2 matches 13 bases. CDR1 WNHNN and CDR2 SYGVQD come from the germline V gene (reference sequence). This CDR3 has 17 amino acids. V dropped 11 bases and J dropped 4; count of bases not matched to a gene: 17. The CDR3 DNA reads as TGCGCCCGCGCATTTCGACTAGCGGGGGGACGGGCATACGAGCAGTACTTC. It codes for CARAFRLAGGRAYEQYF.

The chain couples TRBV6-5 to TRBJ2-3, with D possibly being TRBD1 (5 bases). Trimming removed 3 bases from V and 0 bases from J, with 10 bases in between. There are 15 residues in the CDR3. Germline V gives CDR1 MNHEY, CDR2 SVGAGI. DNA for the CDR3: TGTGCCAGCAGTTATGGGGCCGGGAGCACAGATACGCAGTATTTT. Translation: CASSYGAGSTDTQYF.

CDR3 sequence (DNA): TGTGCCAGCAGCCCAAACTCAGGGGGAATCGGCTATGGCTACACCTTC. It is translated as CASSPNSGGIGYGYTF. The rearrangement links TRBV7-8 to TRBJ1-2; the match to TRBD1 covers 7 bases. The CDR3 covers 16 residues. Germline V gene lookup returns CDR1 SGHVS and CDR2 FQNEAQ. After removal of 5 bases from V and 4 bases from J, the junction contained 13 bases not matched to a gene.

V gene TRBV2 combines with J gene TRBJ1-6, with TRBD1 identical over 11 bases. This CDR3 comprises 13 residues. The junction had 1 base not matched to a gene; V was cut back by 6 bases and J by 9 bases. Germline CDR1 reads SNHLY; CDR2 reads FYNNEI. The CDR3 here is CASRGQGVSPLHF. For the CDR3, the DNA is TGTGCCAGCAGGGGACAGGGGGTTTCACCCCTCCACTTT.

The chain joins TRBV19 to TRBJ1-1; 9 positions match TRBD1. The CDR3 runs to 17 residues. J gave up 3 bases and V 0 bases, and 8 bases lay outside the gene matches. CDR1 is LNHDA, CDR2 SQIVND, per germline (reference sequence). The CDR3 DNA is TGTGCCAGTAGTATAGACAGTGTTAGACAGGGGGACACTGAAGCTTTCTTT. Residues: CASSIDSVRQGDTEAFF.

The rearrangement uses TRBV5-1 and TRBJ2-2, with TRBD1 matching over 12 bases. V gave up 4 bases and J gave up 7 bases; unmatched junction bases: 8. Looked up from germline, CDR1 is SGHRS and CDR2 is YFSETQ. The CDR3 covers 16 residues. The CDR3 DNA reads as TGCGCCAGCAGCCTCGGGACAGGGGGCAATGACGGGGAGCTGTTTTTT. Protein: CASSLGTGGNDGELFF. Filled out from reference TRBV5-1 and TRBJ2-2, the complete variable domain reads KAGVTQTPRYLIKTRGQQVTLSCSPISGHRSVSWYQQTPGQGLQFLFEYFSETQRNKGNFPGRFSGRQFSNSRSEMNVSTLELGDSALYLCASSLGTGGNDGELFFGEGSRLTVL.

The V gene is TRBV5-1, the J gene TRBJ1-1, with 9 bases aligning to TRBD1. The CDR3 has 16 amino acids. V gave up 0 bases and J gave up 1 base; unmatched junction bases: 4. The germline CDR1 and CDR2 sequences are SGHRS and YFSETQ. The CDR3 DNA reads TGCGCCAGCAGCTTGGCGACAGGGGGACCGAACACTGAAGCTTTCTTT. Protein product: CASSLATGGPNTEAFF.